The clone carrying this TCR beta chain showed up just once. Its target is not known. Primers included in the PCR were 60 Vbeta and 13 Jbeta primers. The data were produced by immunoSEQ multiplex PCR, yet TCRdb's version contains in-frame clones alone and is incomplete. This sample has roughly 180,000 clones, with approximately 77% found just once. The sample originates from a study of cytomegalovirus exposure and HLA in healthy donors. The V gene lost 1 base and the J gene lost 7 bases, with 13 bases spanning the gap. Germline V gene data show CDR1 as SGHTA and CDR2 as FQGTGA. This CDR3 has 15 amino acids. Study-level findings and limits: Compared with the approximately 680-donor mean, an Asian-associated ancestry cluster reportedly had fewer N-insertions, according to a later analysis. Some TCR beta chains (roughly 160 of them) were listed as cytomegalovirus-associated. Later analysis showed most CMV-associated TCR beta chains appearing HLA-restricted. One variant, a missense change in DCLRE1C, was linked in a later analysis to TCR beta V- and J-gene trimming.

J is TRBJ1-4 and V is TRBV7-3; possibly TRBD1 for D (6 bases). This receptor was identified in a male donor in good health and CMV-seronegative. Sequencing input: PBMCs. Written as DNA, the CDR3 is TGTGCCAGCAGCTTAAGCGGGGGCGGAGGTGAAAAACTGTTTTTT. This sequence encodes CASSLSGGGGEKLFF.